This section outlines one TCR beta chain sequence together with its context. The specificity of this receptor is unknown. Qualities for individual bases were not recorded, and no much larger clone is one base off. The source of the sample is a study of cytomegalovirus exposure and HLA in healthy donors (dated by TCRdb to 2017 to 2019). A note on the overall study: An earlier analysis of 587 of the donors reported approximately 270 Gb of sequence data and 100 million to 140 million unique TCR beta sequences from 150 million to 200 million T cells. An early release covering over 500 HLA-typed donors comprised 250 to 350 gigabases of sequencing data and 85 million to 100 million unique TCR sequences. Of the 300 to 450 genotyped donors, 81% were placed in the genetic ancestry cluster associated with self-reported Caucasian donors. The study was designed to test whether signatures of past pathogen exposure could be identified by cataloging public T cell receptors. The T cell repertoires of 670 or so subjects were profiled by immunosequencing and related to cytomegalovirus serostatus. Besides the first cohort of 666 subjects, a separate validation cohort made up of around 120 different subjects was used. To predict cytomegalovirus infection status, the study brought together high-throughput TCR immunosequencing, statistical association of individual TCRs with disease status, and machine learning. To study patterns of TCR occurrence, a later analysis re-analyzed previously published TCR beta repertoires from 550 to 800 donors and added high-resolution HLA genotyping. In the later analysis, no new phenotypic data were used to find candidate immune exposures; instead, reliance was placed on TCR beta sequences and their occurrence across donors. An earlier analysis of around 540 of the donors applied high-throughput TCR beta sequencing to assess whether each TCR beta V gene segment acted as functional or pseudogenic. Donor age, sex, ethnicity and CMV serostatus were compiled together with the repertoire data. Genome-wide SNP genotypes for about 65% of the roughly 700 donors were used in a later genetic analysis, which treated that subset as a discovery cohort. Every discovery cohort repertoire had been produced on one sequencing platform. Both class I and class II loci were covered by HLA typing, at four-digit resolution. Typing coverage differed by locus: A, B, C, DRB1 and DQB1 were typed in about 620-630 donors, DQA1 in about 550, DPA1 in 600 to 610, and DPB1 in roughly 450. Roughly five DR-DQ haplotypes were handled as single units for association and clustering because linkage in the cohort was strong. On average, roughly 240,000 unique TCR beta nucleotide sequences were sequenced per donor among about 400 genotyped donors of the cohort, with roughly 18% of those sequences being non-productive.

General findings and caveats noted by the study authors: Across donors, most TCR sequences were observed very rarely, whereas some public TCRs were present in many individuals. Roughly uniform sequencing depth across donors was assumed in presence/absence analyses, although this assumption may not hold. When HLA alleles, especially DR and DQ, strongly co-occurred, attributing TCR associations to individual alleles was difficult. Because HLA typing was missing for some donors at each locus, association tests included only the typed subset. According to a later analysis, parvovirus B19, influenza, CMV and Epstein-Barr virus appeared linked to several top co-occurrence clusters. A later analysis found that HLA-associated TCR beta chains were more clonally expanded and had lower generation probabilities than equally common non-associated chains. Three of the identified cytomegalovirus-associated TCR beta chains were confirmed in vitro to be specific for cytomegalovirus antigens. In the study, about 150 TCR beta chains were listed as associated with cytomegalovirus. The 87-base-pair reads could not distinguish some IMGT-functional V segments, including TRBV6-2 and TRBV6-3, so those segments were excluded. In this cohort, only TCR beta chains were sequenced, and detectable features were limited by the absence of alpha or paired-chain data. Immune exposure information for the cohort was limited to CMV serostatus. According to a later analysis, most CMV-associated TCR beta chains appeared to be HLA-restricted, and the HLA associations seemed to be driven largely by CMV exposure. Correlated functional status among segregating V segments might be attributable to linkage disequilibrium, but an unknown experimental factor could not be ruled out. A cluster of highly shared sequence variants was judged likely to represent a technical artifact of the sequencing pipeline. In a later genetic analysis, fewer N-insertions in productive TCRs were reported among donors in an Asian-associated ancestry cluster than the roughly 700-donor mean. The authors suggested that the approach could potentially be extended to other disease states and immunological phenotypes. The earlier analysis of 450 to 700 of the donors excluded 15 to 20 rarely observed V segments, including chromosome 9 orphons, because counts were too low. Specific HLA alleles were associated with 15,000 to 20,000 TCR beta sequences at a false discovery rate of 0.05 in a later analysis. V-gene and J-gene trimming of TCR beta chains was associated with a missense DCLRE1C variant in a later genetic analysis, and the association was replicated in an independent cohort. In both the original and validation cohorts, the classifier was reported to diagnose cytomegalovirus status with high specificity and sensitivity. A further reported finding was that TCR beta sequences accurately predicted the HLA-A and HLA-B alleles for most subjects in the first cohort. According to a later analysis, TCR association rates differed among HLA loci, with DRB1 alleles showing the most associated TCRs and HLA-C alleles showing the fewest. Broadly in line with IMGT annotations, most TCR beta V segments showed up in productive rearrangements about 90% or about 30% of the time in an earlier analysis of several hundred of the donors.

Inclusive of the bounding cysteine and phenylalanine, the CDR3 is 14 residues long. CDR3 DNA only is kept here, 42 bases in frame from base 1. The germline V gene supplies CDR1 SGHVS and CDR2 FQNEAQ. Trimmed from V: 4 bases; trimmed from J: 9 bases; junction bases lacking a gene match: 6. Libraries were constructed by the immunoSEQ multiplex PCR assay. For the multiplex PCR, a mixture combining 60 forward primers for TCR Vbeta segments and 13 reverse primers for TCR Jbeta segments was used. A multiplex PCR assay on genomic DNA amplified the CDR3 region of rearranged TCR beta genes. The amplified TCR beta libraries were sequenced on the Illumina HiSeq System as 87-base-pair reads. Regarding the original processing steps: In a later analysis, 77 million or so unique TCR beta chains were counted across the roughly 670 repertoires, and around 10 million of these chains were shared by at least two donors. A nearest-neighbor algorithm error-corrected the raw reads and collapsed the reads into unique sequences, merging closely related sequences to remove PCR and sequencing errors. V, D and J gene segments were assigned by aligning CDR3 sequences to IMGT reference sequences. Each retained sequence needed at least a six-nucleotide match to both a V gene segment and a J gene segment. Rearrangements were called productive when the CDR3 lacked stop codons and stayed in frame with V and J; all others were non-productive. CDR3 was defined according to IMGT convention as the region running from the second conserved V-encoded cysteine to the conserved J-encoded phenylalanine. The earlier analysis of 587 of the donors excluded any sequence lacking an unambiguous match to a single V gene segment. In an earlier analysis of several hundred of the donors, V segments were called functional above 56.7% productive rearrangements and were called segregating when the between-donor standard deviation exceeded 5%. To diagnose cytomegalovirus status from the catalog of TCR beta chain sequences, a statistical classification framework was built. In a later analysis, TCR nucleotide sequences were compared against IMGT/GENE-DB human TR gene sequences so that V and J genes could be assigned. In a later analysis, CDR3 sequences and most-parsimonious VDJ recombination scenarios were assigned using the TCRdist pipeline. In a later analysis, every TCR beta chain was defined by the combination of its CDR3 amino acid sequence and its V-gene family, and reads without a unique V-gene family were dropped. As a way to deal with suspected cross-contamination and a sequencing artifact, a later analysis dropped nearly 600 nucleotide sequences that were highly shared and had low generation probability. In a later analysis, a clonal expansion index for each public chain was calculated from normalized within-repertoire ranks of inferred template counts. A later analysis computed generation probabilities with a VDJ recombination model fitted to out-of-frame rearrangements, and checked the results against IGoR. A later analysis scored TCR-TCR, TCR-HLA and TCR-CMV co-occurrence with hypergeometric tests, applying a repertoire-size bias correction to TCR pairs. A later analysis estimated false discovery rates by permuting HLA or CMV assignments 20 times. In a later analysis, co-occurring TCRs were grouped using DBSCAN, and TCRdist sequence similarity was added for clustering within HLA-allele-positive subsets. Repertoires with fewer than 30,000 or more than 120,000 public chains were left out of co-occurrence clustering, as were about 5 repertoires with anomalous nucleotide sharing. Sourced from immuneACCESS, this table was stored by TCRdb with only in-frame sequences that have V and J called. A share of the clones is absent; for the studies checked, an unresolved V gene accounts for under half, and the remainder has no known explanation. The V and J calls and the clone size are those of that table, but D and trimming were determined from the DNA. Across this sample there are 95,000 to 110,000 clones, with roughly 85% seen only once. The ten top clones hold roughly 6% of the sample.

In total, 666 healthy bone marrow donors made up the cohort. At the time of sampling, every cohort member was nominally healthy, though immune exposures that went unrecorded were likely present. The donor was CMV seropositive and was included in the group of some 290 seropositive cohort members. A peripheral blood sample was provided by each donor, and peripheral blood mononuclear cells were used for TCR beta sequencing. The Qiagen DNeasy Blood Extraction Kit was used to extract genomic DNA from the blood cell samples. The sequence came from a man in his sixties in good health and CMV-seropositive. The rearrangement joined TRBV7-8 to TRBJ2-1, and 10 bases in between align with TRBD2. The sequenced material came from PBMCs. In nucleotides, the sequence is TGTGCCAGCAGCTCGAGCGGGGGGGCGGGTGAGCAGTTCTTC. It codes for CASSSSGGAGEQFF.